The clone carrying this T cell receptor (beta chain) was seen just once. What it recognizes is unknown. This record comes from a study of Ad26.COV2.S vaccination and SARS-CoV-2 variants. Study-level background: The trial was COV1001 and the donor's arm was Ad26.COV2.S. In the study, Ad26.COV2.S was injected intramuscularly once, or twice 56 days apart. Findings and caveats of the study: Vaccine recipients posted higher spike-specific TCR breadth than their placebo counterparts. The TCR-based breadth and depth measures might underestimate overall T cell responses.

Sample treatment: roughly 20 received Ad26.COV2.S at low or high dose, single or two shots; about 5 received placebo; per-sample allocation not given. Material that was analyzed had been drawn on day 63 after the first vaccine or placebo injection. This table comes from immunoSEQ multiplex PCR, and its TCRdb copy is limited to in-frame clones, with some not included. The data hold fewer than 900,000 clones, with more than 70% observed a single time. Trimming removed 5 bases from V and 6 bases from J; junction bases left unmatched: 5. This CDR3 contains 13 residues. Germline-derived CDR1 and CDR2 are LGHDT and YNNKEL (reference sequence).

The sample was peripheral blood, taken in a trial of Ad26.COV2.S vaccine versus placebo. The V call is TRBV3-1 (or the pseudogene TRBV3-2), the J call TRBJ1-2, with 8 bases aligning to TRBD1. The source is a person aged 18 to 59 who received the Ad26.COV2.S COVID-19 vaccine or a placebo. Here the CDR3 reads CASSRTGGNGYTF. The CDR3 region has the DNA TGTGCCAGCAGCAGAACAGGGGGAAATGGCTACACCTTC.